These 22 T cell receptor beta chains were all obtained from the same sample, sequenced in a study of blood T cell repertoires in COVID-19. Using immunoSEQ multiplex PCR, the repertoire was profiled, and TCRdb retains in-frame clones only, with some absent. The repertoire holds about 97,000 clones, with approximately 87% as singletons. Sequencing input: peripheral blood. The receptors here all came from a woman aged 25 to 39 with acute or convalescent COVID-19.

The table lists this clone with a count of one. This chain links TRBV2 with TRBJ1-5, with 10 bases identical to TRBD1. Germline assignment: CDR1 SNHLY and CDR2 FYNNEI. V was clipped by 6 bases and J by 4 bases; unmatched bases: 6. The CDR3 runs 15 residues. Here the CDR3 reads CASRPGQGPNQPQHF. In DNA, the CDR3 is TGTGCCAGCAGACCGGGACAGGGGCCGAATCAGCCCCAGCATTTT.

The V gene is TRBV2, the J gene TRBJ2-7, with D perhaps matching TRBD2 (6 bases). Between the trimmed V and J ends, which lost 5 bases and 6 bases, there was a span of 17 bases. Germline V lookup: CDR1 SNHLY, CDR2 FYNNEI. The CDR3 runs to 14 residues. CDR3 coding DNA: TGTGCCAGCAGTCAGGAGGGCGACCTTCTCGAGCAGTACTTC. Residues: CASSQEGDLLEQYF.

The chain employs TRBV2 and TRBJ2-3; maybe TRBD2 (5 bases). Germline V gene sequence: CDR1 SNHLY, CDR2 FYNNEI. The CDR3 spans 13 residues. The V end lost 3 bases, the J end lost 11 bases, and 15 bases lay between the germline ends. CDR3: CASSEVTGGRQYF. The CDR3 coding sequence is TGTGCCAGCAGTGAGGTGACCGGAGGTAGGCAGTATTTT. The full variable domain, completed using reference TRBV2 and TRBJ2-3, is EPEVTQTPSHQVTQMGQEVILRCVPISNHLYFYWYRQILGQKVEFLVSFYNNEISEKSEIFDDQFSVERPDGSNFTLKIRSTKLEDSAMYFCASSEVTGGRQYFGPGTRLTVL.

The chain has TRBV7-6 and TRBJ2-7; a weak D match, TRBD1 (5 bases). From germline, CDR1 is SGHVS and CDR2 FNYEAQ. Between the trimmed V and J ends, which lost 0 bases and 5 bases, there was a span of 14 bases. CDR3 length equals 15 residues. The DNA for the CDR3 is TGTGCCAGCAGCTTAGCGGGGCAGGGCTTTGACGAGCAGTACTTC. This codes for CASSLAGQGFDEQYF.

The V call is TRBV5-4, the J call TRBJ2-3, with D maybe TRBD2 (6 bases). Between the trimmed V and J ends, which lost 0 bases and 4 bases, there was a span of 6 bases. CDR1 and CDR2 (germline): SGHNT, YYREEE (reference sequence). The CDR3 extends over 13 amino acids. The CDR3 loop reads CASSLGGADTQYF. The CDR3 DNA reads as TGTGCCAGCAGCTTGGGCGGGGCAGATACGCAGTATTTT.

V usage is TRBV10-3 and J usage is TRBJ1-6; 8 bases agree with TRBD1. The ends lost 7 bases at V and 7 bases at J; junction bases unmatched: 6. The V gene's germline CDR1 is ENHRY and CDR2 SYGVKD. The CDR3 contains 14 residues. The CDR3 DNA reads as TGTGCCATCACTCAGGACAGGGTGAATTCACCCCTCCACTTT. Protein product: CAITQDRVNSPLHF.

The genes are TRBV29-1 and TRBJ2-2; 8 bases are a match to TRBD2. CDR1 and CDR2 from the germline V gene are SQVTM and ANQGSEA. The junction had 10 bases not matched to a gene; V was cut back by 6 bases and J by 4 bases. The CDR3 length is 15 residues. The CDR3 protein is CSVQKGLAGTGELFF. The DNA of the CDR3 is TGCAGCGTCCAAAAGGGTCTAGCGGGCACCGGGGAGCTGTTTTTT.

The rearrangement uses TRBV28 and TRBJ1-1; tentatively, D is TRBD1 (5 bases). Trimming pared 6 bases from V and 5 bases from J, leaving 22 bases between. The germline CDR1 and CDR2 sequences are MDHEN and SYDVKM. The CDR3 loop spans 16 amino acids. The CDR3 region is CASRLGGGTGRTEAFF. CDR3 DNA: TGTGCCAGCAGACTTGGCGGGGGGACGGGGCGTACTGAAGCTTTCTTT.

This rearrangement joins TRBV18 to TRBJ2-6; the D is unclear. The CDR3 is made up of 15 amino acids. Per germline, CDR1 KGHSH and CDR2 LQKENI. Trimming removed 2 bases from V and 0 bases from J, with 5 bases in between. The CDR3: CASSPSVSGANVLTF. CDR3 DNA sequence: TGTGCCAGCTCACCATCAGTCTCTGGGGCCAACGTCCTGACTTTC.

CDR3 sequence (DNA): TGTGCCAGCAGCGTATCCCCCGGGACAGATGGCTACACCTTC. Protein product: CASSVSPGTDGYTF. This sequence joins TRBV9 and TRBJ1-2; 7 bases match TRBD1. CDR3 length equals 14 residues. Germline V gene sequence: CDR1 SGDLS, CDR2 YYNGEE. V lost 1 base to trimming and J lost 6 bases; unmatched junction nucleotides: 6.

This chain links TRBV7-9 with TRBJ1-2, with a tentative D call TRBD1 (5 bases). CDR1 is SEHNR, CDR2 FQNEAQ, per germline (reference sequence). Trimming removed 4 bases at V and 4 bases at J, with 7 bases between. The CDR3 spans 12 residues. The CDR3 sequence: CASSSGLYGYTF. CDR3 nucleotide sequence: TGTGCCAGCAGCTCGGGACTCTATGGCTACACCTTC.

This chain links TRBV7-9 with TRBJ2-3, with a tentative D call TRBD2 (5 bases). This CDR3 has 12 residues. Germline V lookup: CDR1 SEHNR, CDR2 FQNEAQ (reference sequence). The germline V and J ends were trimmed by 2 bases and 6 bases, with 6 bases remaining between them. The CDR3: CASSLSGDTQYF. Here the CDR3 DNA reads TGTGCCAGCAGCTTATCGGGGGATACGCAGTATTTT. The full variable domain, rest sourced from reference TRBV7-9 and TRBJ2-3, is DTGVSQNPRHKITKRGQNVTFRCDPISEHNRLYWYRQTLGQGPEFLTYFQNEAQLEKSRLLSDRFSAERPKGSFSTLEIQRTEQGDSAMYLCASSLSGDTQYFGPGTRLTVL.

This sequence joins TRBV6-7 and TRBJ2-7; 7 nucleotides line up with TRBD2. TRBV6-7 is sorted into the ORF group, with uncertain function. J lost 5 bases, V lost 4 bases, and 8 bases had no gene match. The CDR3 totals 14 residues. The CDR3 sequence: CASSFSSGGHEQYF. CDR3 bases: TGTGCCAGCAGTTTCTCGTCGGGGGGTCACGAGCAGTACTTC.

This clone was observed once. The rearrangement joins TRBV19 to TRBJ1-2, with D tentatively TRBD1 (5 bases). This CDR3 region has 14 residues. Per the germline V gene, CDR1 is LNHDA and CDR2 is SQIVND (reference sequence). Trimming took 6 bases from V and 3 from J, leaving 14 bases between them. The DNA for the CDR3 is TGTGCCAGTAGACGACCTACGGGGGACTATGGCTACACCTTC. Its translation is CASRRPTGDYGYTF.

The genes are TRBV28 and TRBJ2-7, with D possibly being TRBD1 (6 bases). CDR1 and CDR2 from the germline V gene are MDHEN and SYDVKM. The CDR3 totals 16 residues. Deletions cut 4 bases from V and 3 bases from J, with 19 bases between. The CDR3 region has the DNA TGTGCCAGCAGTTCAGATGAACGGGACACCTACTACGAGCAGTACTTC. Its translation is CASSSDERDTYYEQYF.

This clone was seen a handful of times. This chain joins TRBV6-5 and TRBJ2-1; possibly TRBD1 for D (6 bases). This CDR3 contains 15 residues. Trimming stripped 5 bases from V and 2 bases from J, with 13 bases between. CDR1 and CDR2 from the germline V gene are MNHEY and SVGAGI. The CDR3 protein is CASSNRVNTYNEQFF. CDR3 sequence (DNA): TGTGCCAGCAGTAACAGGGTAAACACCTACAATGAGCAGTTCTTC.

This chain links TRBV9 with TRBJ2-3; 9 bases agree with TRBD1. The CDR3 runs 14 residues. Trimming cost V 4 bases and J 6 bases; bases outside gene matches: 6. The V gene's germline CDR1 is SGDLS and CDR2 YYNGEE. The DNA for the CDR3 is TGTGCCAGCAGCACACAGGGGGCGGGGGATACGCAGTATTTT. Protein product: CASSTQGAGDTQYF.

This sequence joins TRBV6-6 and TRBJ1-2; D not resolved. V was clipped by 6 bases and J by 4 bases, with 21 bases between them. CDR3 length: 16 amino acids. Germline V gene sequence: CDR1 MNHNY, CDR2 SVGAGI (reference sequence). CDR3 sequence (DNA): TGTGCCAGCAGCCGCCGTGGTTCTATAGAGAGCTATGGCTACACCTTC. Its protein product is CASSRRGSIESYGYTF.

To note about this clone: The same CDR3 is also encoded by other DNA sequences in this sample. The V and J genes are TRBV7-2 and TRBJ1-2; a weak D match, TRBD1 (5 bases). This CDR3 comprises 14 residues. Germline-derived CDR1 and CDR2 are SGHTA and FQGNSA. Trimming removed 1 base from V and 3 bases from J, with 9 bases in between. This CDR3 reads CASSLVVGDYGYTF. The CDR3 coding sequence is TGTGCCAGCAGCTTAGTTGTAGGGGACTATGGCTACACCTTC. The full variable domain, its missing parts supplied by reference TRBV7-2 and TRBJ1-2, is GAGVSQSPSNKVTEKGKDVELRCDPISGHTALYWYRQSLGQGLEFLIYFQGNSAPDKSGLPSDRFSAERTGGSVSTLTIQRTQQEDSAVYLCASSLVVGDYGYTFGSGTRLTVV.

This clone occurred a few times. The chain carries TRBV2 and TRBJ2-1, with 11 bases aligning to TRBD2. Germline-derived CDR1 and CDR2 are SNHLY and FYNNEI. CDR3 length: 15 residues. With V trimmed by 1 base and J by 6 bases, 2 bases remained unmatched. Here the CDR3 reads CASSEGLAGSNEQFF. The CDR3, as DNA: TGTGCCAGCAGTGAAGGACTAGCGGGGTCCAATGAGCAGTTCTTC.

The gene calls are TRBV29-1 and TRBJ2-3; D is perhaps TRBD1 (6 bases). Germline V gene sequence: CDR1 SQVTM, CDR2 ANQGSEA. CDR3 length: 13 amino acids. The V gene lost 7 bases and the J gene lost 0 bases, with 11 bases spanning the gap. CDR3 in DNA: TGCAGCGCTGAGACAGGTAGCACAGATACGCAGTATTTT. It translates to CSAETGSTDTQYF.

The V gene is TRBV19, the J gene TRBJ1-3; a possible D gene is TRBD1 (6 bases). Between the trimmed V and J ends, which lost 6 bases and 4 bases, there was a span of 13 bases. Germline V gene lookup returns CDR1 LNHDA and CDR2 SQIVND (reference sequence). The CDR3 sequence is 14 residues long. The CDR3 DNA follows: TGTGCCAGTAGATTCCGGACAGCGGGAAACACCATATATTTT. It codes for CASRFRTAGNTIYF.